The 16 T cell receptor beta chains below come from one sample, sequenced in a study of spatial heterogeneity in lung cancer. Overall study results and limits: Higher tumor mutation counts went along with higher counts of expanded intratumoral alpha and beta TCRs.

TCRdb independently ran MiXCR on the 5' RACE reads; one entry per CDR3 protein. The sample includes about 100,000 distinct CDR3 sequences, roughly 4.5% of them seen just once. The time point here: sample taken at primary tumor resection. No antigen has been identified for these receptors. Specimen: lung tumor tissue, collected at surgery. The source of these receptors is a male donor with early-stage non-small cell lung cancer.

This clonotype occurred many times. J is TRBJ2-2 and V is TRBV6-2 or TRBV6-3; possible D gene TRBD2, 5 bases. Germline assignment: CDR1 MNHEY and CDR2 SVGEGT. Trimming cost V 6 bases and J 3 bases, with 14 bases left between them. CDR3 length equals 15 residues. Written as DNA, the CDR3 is TGTGCCAGCAGACCTCCAGGACTGTACACCGGGGAGCTGTTTTTT. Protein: CASRPPGLYTGELFF.

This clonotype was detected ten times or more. Here the CDR3 DNA reads TGCGCCAGCAGCTTTGTGCAGGCCCAAGCAGATACGCAGTATTTT. Translated: CASSFVQAQADTQYF. This chain uses TRBV4-1 with TRBJ2-3; D is uncertain. CDR3 length: 15 residues. V shed 5 bases and J shed 4 bases, with 16 bases lying between them. In germline, CDR1 is MGHRA, CDR2 YSYEKL.

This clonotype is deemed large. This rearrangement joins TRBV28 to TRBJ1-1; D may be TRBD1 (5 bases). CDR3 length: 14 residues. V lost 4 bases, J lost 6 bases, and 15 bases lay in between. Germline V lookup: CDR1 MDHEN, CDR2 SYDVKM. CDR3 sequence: CASSWGVFGAEAFF. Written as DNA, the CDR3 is TGTGCCAGCAGTTGGGGGGTTTTTGGTGCTGAAGCTTTCTTT.

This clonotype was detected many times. The CDR3 loop reads CASSPTQGTDTQYF. The CDR3 bases are TGTGCCAGCTCACCAACCCAGGGCACAGATACGCAGTATTTT. This rearrangement joins TRBV18 to TRBJ2-3; D gene uncertain. Germline V lookup: CDR1 KGHSH, CDR2 LQKENI. The CDR3 extends over 14 amino acids. The V end lost 2 bases, the J end lost 1 base, and 7 bases lay between the germline ends. The entire variable domain, with the rest obtained from reference TRBV18 and TRBJ2-3, is as follows: NAGVMQNPRHLVRRRGQEARLRCSPMKGHSHVYWYRQLPEEGLKFMVYLQKENIIDESGMPKERFSAEFPKEGPSILRIQQVVRGDSAAYFCASSPTQGTDTQYFGPGTRLTVL.

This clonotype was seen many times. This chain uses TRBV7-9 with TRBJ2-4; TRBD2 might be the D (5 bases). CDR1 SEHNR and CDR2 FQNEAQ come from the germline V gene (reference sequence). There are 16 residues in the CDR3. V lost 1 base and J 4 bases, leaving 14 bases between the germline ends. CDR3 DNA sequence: TGTGCCAGCAGCTTAGGGGGAGCGGCAAAGAAAAACATTCAGTACTTC. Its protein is CASSLGGAAKKNIQYF. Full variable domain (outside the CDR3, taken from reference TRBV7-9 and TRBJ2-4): DTGVSQNPRHKITKRGQNVTFRCDPISEHNRLYWYRQTLGQGPEFLTYFQNEAQLEKSRLLSDRFSAERPKGSFSTLEIQRTEQGDSAMYLCASSLGGAAKKNIQYFGAGTRLSVL.

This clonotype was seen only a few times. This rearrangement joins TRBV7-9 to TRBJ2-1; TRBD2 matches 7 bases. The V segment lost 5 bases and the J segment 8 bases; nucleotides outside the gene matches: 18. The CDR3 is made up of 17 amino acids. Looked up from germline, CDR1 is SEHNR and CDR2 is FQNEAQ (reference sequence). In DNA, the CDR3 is TGTGCCAGCAGCACACTAAGGACACGGACTAGTGACGATGAGCAGTTCTTC. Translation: CASSTLRTRTSDDEQFF.

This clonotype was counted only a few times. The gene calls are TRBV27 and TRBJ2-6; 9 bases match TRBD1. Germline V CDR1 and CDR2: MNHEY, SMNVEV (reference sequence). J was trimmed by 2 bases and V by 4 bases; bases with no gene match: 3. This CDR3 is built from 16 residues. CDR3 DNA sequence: TGTGCCAGCAGTTCCACAGGGGGCGCTGGGGCCAACGTCCTGACTTTC. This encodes CASSSTGGAGANVLTF.

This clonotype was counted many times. This CDR3 reads CSVPTNTGELFF. DNA of the CDR3: TGCAGCGTTCCCACGAACACCGGGGAGCTGTTTTTT. V is TRBV29-1 and J is TRBJ2-2; no clear D gene. V lost 5 bases, J lost 0 bases, and 4 bases lay in between. The CDR3 runs to 12 residues. Germline assignment: CDR1 SQVTM and CDR2 ANQGSEA.

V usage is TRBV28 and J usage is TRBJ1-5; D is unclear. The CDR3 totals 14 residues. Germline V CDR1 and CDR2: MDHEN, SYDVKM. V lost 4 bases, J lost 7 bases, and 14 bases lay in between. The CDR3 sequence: CASSSAGVRQPQHF. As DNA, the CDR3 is TGTGCCAGCAGTTCCGCTGGGGTTAGGCAGCCCCAGCATTTT.

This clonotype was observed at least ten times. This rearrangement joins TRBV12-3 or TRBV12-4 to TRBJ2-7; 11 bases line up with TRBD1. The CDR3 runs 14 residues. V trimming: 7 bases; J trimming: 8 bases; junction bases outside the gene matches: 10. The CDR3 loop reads CASTDRDRGTKQYF. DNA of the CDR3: TGTGCCAGCACCGACAGGGACAGGGGGACAAAGCAGTACTTC.

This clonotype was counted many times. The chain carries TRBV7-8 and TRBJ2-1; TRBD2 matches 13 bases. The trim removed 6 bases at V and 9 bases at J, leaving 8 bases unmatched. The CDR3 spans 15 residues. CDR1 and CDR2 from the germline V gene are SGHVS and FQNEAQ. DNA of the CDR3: TGTGCCAGCAGGCTACCGGGACTAGCGGGATCTGAGCAGTTCTTC. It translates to CASRLPGLAGSEQFF.

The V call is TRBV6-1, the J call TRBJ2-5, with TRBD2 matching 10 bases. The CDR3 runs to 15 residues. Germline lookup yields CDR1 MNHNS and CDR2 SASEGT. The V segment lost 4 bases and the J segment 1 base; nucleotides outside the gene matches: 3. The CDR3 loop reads CASSVASGGQETQYF. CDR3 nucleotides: TGTGCCAGCAGTGTGGCTAGCGGGGGCCAAGAGACCCAGTACTTC.

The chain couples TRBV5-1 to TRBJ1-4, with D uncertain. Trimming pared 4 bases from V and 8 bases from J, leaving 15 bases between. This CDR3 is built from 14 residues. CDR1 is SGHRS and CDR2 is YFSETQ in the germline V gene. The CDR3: CASSTGITAEKLFF. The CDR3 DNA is TGCGCCAGCAGCACCGGGATTACCGCCGAAAAACTGTTTTTT.

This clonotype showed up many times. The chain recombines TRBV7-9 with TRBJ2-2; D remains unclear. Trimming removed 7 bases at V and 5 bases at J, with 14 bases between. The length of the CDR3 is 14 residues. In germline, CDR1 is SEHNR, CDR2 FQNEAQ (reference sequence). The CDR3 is CASTFGGATGELFF. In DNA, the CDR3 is TGTGCCAGCACCTTCGGCGGAGCAACCGGGGAGCTGTTTTTT.

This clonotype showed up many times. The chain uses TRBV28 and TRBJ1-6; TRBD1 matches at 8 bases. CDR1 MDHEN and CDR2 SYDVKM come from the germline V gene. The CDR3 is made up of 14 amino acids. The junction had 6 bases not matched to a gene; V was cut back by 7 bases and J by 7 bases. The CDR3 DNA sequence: TGTGCCAGCAACAGGGGGACAGCCAATTCACCCCTCCACTTT. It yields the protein CASNRGTANSPLHF.

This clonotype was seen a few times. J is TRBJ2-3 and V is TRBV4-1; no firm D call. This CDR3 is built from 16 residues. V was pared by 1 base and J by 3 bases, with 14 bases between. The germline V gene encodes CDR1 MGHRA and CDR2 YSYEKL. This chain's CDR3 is CASSQGFGLTTDTQYF. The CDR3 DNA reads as TGCGCCAGCAGCCAAGGATTTGGCTTAACGACAGATACGCAGTATTTT.